In its sample, the clone carrying this T cell receptor beta chain was seen many times. The antigen is not known. The data derive from a study of T cells in Graves' hyperthyroidism and ophthalmopathy. Study-level points and caveats: Blood shared most expanded thyroid clonotypes above 0.001.

RNA transcripts gave rise to amplified TCR beta CDR3 regions. Primed by the HTBI set, a first-round RT-PCR was run on the TCR CDR3. TCRdb redid the calling of the multiplex PCR reads with MiXCR, one entry per CDR3 protein. Of about 480,000 distinct CDR3 sequences in the sample, approximately 15% were seen once. This CDR3 contains 14 residues. Between the trimmed V and J ends, which lost 3 bases and 6 bases, there was a span of 13 bases. The germline gives CDR1 KGHDR, CDR2 SFDVKD. The study left out patients who had uncontrolled infection, other autoimmune disease, pregnancy or lactation. Around 10 ml fresh peripheral blood yielded the PBMCs.

The sequencing sample was made of blood. This TCR was sampled from a woman younger than 30 with Graves' hyperthyroidism. The chain uses TRBV24-1 and TRBJ1-2, with D unclear. The CDR3 is CATSDGPDLDGYTF. The CDR3 region has the DNA TGTGCCACCAGTGATGGACCGGACCTTGATGGCTACACCTTC.